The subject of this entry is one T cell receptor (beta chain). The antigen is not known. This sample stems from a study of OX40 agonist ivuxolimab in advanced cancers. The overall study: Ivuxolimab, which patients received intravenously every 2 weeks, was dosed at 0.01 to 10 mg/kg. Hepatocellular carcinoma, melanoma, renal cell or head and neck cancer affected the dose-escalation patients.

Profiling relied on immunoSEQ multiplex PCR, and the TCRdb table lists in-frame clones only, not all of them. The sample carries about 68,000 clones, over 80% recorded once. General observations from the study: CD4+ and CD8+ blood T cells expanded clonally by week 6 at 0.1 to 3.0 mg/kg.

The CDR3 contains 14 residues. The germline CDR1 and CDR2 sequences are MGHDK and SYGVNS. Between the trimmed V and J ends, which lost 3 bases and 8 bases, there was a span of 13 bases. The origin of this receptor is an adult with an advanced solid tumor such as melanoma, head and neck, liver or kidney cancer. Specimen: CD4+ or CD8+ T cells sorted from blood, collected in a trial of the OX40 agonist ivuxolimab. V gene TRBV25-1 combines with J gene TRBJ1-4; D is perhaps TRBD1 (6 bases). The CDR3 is CASSDGGLGEKLFF. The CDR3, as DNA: TGTGCCAGCAGTGACGGGGGCTTGGGAGAAAAACTGTTTTTT.